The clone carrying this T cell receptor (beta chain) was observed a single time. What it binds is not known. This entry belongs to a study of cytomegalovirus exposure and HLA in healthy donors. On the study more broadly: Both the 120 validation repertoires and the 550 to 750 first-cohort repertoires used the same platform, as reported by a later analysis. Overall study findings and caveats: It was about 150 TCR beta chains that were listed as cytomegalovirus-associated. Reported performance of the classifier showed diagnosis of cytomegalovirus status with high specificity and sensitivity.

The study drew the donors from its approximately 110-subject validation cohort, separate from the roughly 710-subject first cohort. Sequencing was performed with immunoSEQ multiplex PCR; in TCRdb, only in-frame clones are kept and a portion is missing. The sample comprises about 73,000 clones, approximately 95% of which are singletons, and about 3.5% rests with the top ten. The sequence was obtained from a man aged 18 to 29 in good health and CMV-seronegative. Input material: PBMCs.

The CDR3 loop is CASSAVVSGNTIYF. The CDR3 region has the DNA TGCGCCAGCAGTGCAGTGGTATCTGGAAACACCATATATTTT. The chain links TRBV10-2 to TRBJ1-3, with D unresolved. The germline gives CDR1 WSHSY, CDR2 SAAADI. This CDR3 region has 14 residues. V lost 4 bases and J lost 1, with 8 bases in between.